The rows below give T cell receptor beta chains drawn from one sample of a study of identical twins. TCRdb used MiXCR to reprocess the 5' RACE reads, holding one entry per CDR3 protein. The sample carries 520,000 or so distinct CDR3 sequences, less than 25% recorded once. This same sample was also taken into another study, of T cells expressing NK-cell markers.

Sequencing input: CD4+ T cells sorted from blood. The receptors derive from a woman aged 18-29 years in good health. Both conserved end residues are part of each CDR3. The order of the fields is J gene, D gene, V gene, clone size, CDR3 DNA, CDR3 protein. The D gene is left open where the match is weak. Clone size appears in some rows only: once, few, many, or a class for an expanded clone.

TRBJ1-3 | - | TRBV12-3/TRBV12-4 | - | TGTGCCAGCAGTTTTCGCAGTACAGGAAACACCATATATTTT | CASSFRSTGNTIYF
TRBJ2-7 | - | TRBV3-1 | - | TGTGCCAGCAGTCGAGGGCCCAACGAGCAGTACTTC | CASSRGPNEQYF
TRBJ2-6 | - | TRBV10-3 | - | TGTGCCATCAGTGGCACAGGGACCGATTCTGGGGCCAACGTCCTGACTTTC | CAISGTGTDSGANVLTF
TRBJ2-3 | TRBD2 | TRBV5-4 | - | TGTGCCAGCAGCACCGGGACTAGCGGTCCGGCAGATACGCAGTATTTT | CASSTGTSGPADTQYF
TRBJ1-1 | - | TRBV20-1 | many | TGCAGTGCTAGAGCCGGGGGGAACACTGAAGCTTTCTTT | CSARAGGNTEAFF
TRBJ2-3 | - | TRBV11-2 | few | TGTGCCAGCACGTTAGCCTCGTCGGATACGCAGTATTTT | CASTLASSDTQYF
TRBJ2-7 | - | TRBV19 | few | TGTGCCAGTAGTCCCACCCCGGGGAAAATGTACGAGCAGTACTTC | CASSPTPGKMYEQYF
TRBJ2-3 | - | TRBV20-1 | few | TGCAGTGCTCAGCCTCGGACCGGCACAGATACGCAGTATTTT | CSAQPRTGTDTQYF
TRBJ2-1 | - | TRBV20-1 | - | TGCAGTGCTATTACTAGCTTTCTCTACAATGAGCAGTTCTTC | CSAITSFLYNEQFF
TRBJ2-7 | - | TRBV30 | - | TGTGCCTCGGGGTGGGGGGCCGAGCAGTACTTC | CASGWGAEQYF
TRBJ2-5 | - | TRBV5-6 | many | TGTGCCAGCAGCTTGTTAGGGTCCCAAGAGACCCAGTACTTC | CASSLLGSQETQYF
TRBJ2-7 | - | TRBV20-1 | - | TGCAGTGCTAGAATACAGGAGGACTACGAGCAGTACTTC | CSARIQEDYEQYF
TRBJ2-5 | TRBD1 | TRBV10-3 | - | TGTGCCATCTCCCGACAGGGGGATTACCAAGAGACCCAGTACTTC | CAISRQGDYQETQYF
TRBJ1-2 | TRBD1 | TRBV4-1 | - | TGCGCCAGCAGCCAGGGATGGACAGGCTATGGCTACACCTTC | CASSQGWTGYGYTF
TRBJ1-5 | - | TRBV18 | once | TGTGCCAGCTCACCAGTTGGGTATCAGCCCCAGCATTTT | CASSPVGYQPQHF
TRBJ2-5 | TRBD2 | TRBV20-1 | - | TGCAGTGCTGGATCTAGCGGGGGAGTAGGAGGCCAGTACTTC | CSAGSSGGVGGQYF
TRBJ2-1 | TRBD2 | TRBV6-5 | few | TGTGCCAGCAGTTCCCTGGGACTAGCGGGAGTCAAGGAGCAGTTCTTC | CASSSLGLAGVKEQFF